There are a few counts of the clone carrying this T cell receptor beta chain. The antigen remains unidentified. This record comes from a study of CD8+ T cells in alopecia areata. Broader study findings: Patients displayed less clarity in TCR sharing than mice, a finding possibly related to HLA.

Both peripheral blood and punch biopsies of lesional scalp skin were obtained from patients who had alopecia areata. PBMCs yielded sorted CD4+ and CD8+ T cells. Looked up from germline, CDR1 is SQVTM and CDR2 is ANQGSEA. The V end lost 1 base, the J end lost 7 bases, and 10 bases lay between the germline ends. The CDR3 runs to 13 residues. Following extraction, RNA underwent reverse transcription to cDNA, which served as the sequencing template. The protocol was immunoSEQ multiplex PCR, while the TCRdb copy is restricted to in-frame clones and leaves out a portion. Of some 170,000 clones in the sample, about 60% were seen once.

The chain is built from TRBV29-1 and TRBJ1-4; D is undetermined. The sequences come from CD4+ T cells sorted from blood, collected at week 0. This sequence originates from a human donor with alopecia areata. DNA for the CDR3: TGCAGCGTTGAAGGAGGGCAGTTTGAAAAACTGTTTTTT. It codes for CSVEGGQFEKLFF. Together with reference TRBV29-1 and TRBJ1-4, the CDR3 gives the full variable domain: SAVISQKPSRDICQRGTSLTIQCQVDSQVTMMFWYRQQPGQSLTLIATANQGSEATYESGFVIDKFPISRPNLTFSTLTVSNMSPEDSSIYLCSVEGGQFEKLFFGSGTQLSVL.